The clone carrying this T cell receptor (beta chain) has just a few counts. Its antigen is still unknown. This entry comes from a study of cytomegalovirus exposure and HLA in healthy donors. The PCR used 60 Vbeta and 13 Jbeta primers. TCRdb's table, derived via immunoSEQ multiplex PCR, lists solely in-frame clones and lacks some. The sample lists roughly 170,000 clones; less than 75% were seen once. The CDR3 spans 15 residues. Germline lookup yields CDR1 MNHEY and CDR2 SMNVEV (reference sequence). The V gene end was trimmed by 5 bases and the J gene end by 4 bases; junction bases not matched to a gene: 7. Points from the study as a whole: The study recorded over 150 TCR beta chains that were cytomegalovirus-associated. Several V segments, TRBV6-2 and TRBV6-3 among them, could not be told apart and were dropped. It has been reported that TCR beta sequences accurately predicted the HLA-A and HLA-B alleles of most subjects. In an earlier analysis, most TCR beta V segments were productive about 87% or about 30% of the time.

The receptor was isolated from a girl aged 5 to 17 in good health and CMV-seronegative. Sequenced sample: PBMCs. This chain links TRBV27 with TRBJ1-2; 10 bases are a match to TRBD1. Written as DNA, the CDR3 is TGTGCCAGCAGTCGAGACAGGGGGCTCCTCTATGGCTACACCTTC. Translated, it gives CASSRDRGLLYGYTF.